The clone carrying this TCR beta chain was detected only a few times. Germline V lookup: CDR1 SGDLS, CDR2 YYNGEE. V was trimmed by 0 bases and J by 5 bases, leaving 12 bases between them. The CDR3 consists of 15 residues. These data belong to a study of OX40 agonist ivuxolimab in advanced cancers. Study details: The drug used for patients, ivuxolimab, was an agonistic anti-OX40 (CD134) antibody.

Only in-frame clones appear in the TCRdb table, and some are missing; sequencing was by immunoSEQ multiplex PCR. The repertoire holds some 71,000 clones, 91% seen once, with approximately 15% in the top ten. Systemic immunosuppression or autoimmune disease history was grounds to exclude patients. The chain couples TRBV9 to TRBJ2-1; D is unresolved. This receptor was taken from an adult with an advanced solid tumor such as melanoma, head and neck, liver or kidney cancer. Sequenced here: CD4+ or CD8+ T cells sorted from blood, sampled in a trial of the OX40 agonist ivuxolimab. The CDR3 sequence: CASSVADLPHNEQFF. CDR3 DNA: TGTGCCAGCAGCGTAGCGGACCTTCCCCACAATGAGCAGTTCTTC.